This T cell receptor (beta chain) was observed in a study of beta chain features in type 1 diabetes. Findings of the study overall: In every one of the four CD4+ subsets, TCRB CDR3s were moderately but significantly shorter in Type 1 diabetes patients.

A word on this clone: Its antigen is not known.

Every bit of the isolated RNA underwent reverse transcription, so sequencing read expressed TCRB transcripts. The method was immunoSEQ multiplex PCR; TCRdb's version includes in-frame clones alone and lacks a portion of them. Of about 640,000 clones listed, over 10% were seen once; the top ten hold more than 0.1%. Each population that was sorted was more than 95% pure. The germline CDR1 and CDR2 sequences are MNHNS and SASEGT. With 0 bases removed from V and 5 bases from J, the gap between germline ends came to 10 bases. The CDR3 loop spans 14 amino acids. The chain recombines TRBV6-1 with TRBJ2-5; D gene ambiguous. The sample taken for sequencing was naive CD4+ T cells from blood. This clonotype was obtained from a man aged 25-40 years with type 1 diabetes. DNA of the CDR3: TGTGCCAGCAGTGAAGCGGGCCCCGCTGAGACCCAGTACTTC. It yields the protein CASSEAGPAETQYF.